The 15 T cell receptor beta chains given below trace back to one sample, sequenced in a study of T-cell reconstitution after alpha-beta-depleted transplantation in children. Study conclusions and caveats: A year post-transplant, T-cell counts and diversity derived mostly from newly produced T cells.

Unique molecular identifiers were incorporated into the prepared TCRbeta library. TCRdb re-derived calls from the PCR reads in MiXCR, one entry per CDR3 protein. The table has about 300,000 distinct CDR3 sequences, just over 7.5% seen once; the top ten hold approximately 9.6%. These receptors' targets are unknown. The input for sequencing was peripheral blood, taken 360 days after TCRalphabeta/CD19-depleted stem cell transplant. These receptors all come from a female patient aged 2-9 years who had a stem cell transplant for Fanconi anemia, so the T cells may come from the graft donor.

In its sample, this clonotype was seen many times. V gene TRBV15 combines with J gene TRBJ1-1, with a possible D match to TRBD1 (5 bases). V was cut by 4 bases and J by 1 base, with 13 bases left in between. The CDR3 has 15 residues. CDR1 LNHNV and CDR2 YYDKDF come from the germline V gene (reference sequence). Here the CDR3 reads CATSKTDLPNTEAFF. For the CDR3, the DNA is TGTGCCACCAGCAAGACAGACCTCCCGAACACTGAAGCTTTCTTT.

In this sample, this clonotype turned up a few times. The V gene is TRBV6-5, the J gene TRBJ2-1; tentative D call: TRBD1 (6 bases). V gave up 2 bases and J gave up 2 bases, with 7 bases separating them. Germline CDR1 and CDR2: MNHEY and SVGAGI. The CDR3 consists of 14 residues. This chain's CDR3 is CASSYGTTYNEQFF. The DNA for the CDR3 is TGTGCCAGCAGTTACGGGACAACCTACAATGAGCAGTTCTTC.

The V and J genes are TRBV18 and TRBJ2-2; D is ambiguous. The CDR3 has 15 residues. CDR1 and CDR2 from the germline V gene are KGHSH and LQKENI. V lost 3 bases to trimming and J lost 3 bases, with 11 bases between them. CDR3 DNA: TGTGCCAGCTCACCGGAGAGATTATACACCGGGGAGCTGTTTTTT. Translation: CASSPERLYTGELFF.

The J gene is TRBJ2-5, the V gene TRBV2, with 11 bases lining up with TRBD2. CDR1 and CDR2 (germline): SNHLY, FYNNEI. V dropped 5 bases and J dropped 2; count of bases not matched to a gene: 1. CDR3 length: 14 residues. The DNA of the CDR3 is TGTGCCAGCAGTCGACTAGCGGGGCAAGAGACCCAGTACTTC. It yields the protein CASSRLAGQETQYF.

This clonotype was recorded a few times. Written as DNA, the CDR3 is TGCAGTGCTCCTGACACTCTCAATCAGCCCCAGCATTTT. It translates to CSAPDTLNQPQHF. The chain is built from TRBV20-1 and TRBJ1-5; D gene unclear. The CDR3 consists of 13 residues. From germline, CDR1 is DFQATT and CDR2 SNEGSKA (reference sequence). Trimming pared 5 bases from V and 3 bases from J, leaving 11 bases between.

This clonotype was seen at least ten times. A junction boundary mismatches the germline segment, possibly from a read error. This sequence joins TRBV12-3 or TRBV12-4 and TRBJ1-2; the D is unclear. This CDR3 has 14 residues. CDR3 sequence (DNA): TGTGCCAGCAGTTTATCGAACCCTAACCATGGCTACACCTTC. It specifies CASSLSNPNHGYTF.

The rearrangement joins TRBV24-1 to TRBJ2-1; unclear D gene. The germline V and J ends were trimmed by 7 bases and 7 bases, with 16 bases remaining between them. Germline CDR1 KGHDR, CDR2 SFDVKD. This CDR3 has 14 amino acids. CDR3 sequence reads: CATRAVGMGNEQFF. CDR3 coding DNA: TGTGCCACCAGAGCCGTCGGAATGGGGAATGAGCAGTTCTTC.

This clonotype was seen a handful of times. The CDR3 nucleotides read TGTGCCAGCAGTTTATCGAGGGGGAATGAGCAGTTCTTC. It specifies CASSLSRGNEQFF. V and J are TRBV27 and TRBJ2-1; D might be TRBD1 (6 bases). The germline V gene encodes CDR1 MNHEY and CDR2 SMNVEV (reference sequence). The V gene lost 0 bases and the J gene lost 7 bases, with 7 bases spanning the gap. CDR3 size: 13 residues.

In its sample, this clonotype was seen many times. The chain carries TRBV4-3 and TRBJ2-3; D gene ambiguous. The CDR3 extends over 13 amino acids. Germline CDR1 and CDR2: LGHNA and YSLEER. Between the trimmed V and J ends, which lost 0 bases and 14 bases, there was a span of 15 bases. In DNA, the CDR3 is TGCGCCAGCAGCCAAGATGATTTTGGCCCCGGGTATTTT. Encoded protein: CASSQDDFGPGYF.

This chain links TRBV14 with TRBJ2-1; 15 nucleotides agree with TRBD2. Germline CDR1 SGHDN, CDR2 FVKESK. This CDR3 spans 17 amino acids. The trim removed 4 bases at V and 4 bases at J, leaving 5 bases unmatched. CDR3 region: CASSRRTSGGAYNEQFF. The DNA for the CDR3 is TGTGCCAGCAGCCGCCGGACTAGCGGGGGGGCTTACAATGAGCAGTTCTTC.

The V call is TRBV9, the J call TRBJ1-3, with D unclear. CDR1 and CDR2 from the germline V gene are SGDLS and YYNGEE. Trimming removed 0 bases from V and 4 bases from J, with 5 bases in between. The CDR3 covers 13 residues. The CDR3 DNA reads as TGTGCCAGCAGCGTAGACATCGGAAACACCATATATTTT. It codes for CASSVDIGNTIYF. Based on the CDR3 plus reference TRBV9 and TRBJ1-3, the full variable domain is DSGVTQTPKHLITATGQRVTLRCSPRSGDLSVYWYQQSLDQGLQFLIQYYNGEERAKGNILERFSAQQFPDLHSELNLSSLELGDSALYFCASSVDIGNTIYFGEGSWLTVV.

There are many counts of this clonotype. CDR3 amino acids: CAISSSDGGGSYNEQFF. In DNA form, the CDR3 reads TGTGCCATCAGCAGCAGTGACGGGGGGGGCTCCTACAATGAGCAGTTCTTC. The rearrangement links TRBV10-3 to TRBJ2-1, with 8 bases identical to TRBD2. This CDR3 contains 17 residues. With 6 bases clipped from V and 0 bases from J, the junction kept 10 bases outside the gene matches. Germline values: CDR1 ENHRY, CDR2 SYGVKD.

This sequence joins TRBV20-1 and TRBJ2-3; D uncertain. CDR1 is DFQATT, CDR2 SNEGSKA, per germline (reference sequence). The CDR3 contains 14 residues. Between the trimmed V and J ends, which lost 2 bases and 2 bases, there was a span of 11 bases. CDR3 bases: TGCAGTGCTAGAAAAGCCGTAACCACAGATACGCAGTATTTT. Translation: CSARKAVTTDTQYF.

This clonotype was seen more than once but under ten times. This chain uses TRBV7-9 with TRBJ1-1; tentative D call: TRBD1 (6 bases). Germline lookup yields CDR1 SEHNR and CDR2 FQNEAQ (reference sequence). V was trimmed by 4 bases and J by 3 bases, leaving 15 bases between them. This CDR3 region has 15 residues. CDR3 DNA sequence: TGTGCCAGCAGCTCTAGGGGGGGATGGGACACTGAAGCTTTCTTT. Amino acid sequence: CASSSRGGWDTEAFF.

There are many counts of this clonotype. The genes are TRBV29-1 and TRBJ1-2; 9 bases fit TRBD1. The CDR3 extends over 15 amino acids. The V gene's germline CDR1 is SQVTM and CDR2 ANQGSEA. With V trimmed by 6 bases and J by 7 bases, 15 bases remained unmatched. CDR3 in amino acids: CSVGGYRGLRIGYTF. In nucleotides, the CDR3 is TGCAGCGTCGGGGGGTACAGGGGGCTCCGGATTGGCTACACCTTC.